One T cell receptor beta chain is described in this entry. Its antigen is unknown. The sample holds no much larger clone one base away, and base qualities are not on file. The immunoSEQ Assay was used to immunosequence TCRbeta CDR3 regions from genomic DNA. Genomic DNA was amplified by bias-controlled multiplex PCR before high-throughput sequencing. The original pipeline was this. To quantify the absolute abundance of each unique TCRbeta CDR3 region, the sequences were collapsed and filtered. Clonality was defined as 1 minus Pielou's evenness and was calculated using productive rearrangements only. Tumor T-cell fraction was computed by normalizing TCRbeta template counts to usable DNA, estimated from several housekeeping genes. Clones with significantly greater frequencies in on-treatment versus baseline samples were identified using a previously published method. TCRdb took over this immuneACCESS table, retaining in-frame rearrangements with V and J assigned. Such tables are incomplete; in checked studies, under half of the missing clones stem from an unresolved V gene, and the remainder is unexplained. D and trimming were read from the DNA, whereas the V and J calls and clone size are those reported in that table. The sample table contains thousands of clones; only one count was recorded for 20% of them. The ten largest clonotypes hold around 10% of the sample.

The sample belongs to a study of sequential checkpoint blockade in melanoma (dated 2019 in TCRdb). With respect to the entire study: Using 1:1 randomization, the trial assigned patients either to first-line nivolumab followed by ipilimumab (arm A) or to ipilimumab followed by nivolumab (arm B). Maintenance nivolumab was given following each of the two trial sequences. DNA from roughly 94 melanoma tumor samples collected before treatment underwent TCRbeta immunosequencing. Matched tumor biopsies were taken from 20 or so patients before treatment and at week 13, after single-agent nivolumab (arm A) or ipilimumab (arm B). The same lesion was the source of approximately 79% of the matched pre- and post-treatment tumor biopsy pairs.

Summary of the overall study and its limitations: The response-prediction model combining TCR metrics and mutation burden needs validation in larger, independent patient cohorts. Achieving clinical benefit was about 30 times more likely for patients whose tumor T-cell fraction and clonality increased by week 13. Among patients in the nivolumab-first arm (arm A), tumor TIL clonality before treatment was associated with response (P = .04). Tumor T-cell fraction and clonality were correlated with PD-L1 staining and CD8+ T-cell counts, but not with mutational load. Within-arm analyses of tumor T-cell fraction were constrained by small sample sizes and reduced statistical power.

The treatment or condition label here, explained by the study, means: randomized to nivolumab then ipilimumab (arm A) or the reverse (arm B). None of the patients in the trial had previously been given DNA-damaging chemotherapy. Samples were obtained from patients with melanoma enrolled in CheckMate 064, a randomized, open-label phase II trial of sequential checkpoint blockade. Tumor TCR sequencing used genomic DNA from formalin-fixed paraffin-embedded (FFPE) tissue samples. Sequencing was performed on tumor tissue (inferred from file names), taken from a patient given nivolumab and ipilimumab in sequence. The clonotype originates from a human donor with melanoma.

The DNA reads as follows: TGTGCCACCAGCAGAACCTCCGGACGGATCACTGAAGCTTTCTTT. This is translated as CATSRTSGRITEAFF. Recombination linked TRBV15 to TRBJ1-1; the D gene lacks a confident call. CDR1 and CDR2 are drawn from the germline V gene (reference sequence): LNHNV, YYDKDF. V and J lose 2 bases and 4 bases, and a span of 14 bases separates them. The CDR3 goes from the cysteine to the phenylalanine over 15 residues. The CDR3 DNA has 45 bases and is translated from base 1.